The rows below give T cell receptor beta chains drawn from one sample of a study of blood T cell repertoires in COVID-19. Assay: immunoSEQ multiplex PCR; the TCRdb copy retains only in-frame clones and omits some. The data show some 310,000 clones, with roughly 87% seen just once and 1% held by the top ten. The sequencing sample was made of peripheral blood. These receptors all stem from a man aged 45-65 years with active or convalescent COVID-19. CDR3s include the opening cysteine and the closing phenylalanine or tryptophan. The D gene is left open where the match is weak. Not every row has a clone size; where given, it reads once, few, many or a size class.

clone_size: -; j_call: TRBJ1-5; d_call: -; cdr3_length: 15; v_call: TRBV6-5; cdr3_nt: TGTGCCAGCAGTTACTCCGGGATTAGCAATCAGCCCCAGCATTTT; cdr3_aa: CASSYSGISNQPQHF
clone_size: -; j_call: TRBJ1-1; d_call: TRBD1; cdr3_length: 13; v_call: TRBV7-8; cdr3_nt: TGTGCCAGCAGTTCCGACAGGGACACTGAAGCTTTCTTT; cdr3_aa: CASSSDRDTEAFF
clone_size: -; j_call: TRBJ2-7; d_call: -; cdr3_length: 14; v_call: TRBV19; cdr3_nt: TGTGCCAGTAGTCGACAGGTCTCGAGCTACGAGCAGTACTTC; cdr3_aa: CASSRQVSSYEQYF
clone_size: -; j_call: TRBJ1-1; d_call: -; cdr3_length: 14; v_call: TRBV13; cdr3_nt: TGTGCCAGCAGCCGGGGGACTGATGACACTGAAGCTTTCTTT; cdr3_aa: CASSRGTDDTEAFF
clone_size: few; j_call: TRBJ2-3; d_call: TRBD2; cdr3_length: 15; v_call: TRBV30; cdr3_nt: TGTGCCTGGACTACTACTAGCGGGGGAATAGATACGCAGTATTTT; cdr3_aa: CAWTTTSGGIDTQYF
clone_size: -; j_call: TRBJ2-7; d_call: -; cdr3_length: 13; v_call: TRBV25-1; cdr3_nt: TGTGCCAGCAGTGATTCCCGGGGTAGAGAGCAGTACTTC; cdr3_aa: CASSDSRGREQYF
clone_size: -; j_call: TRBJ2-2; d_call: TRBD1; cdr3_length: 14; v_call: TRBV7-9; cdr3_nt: TGTGCCAGCAGCCAGGGACAGGGGATCGGGGAGCTGTTTTTT; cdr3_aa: CASSQGQGIGELFF
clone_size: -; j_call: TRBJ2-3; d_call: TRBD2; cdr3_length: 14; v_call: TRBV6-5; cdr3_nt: TGTGCCAGCAGCTCAACGGGGGGTGCAGATACGCAGTATTTT; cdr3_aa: CASSSTGGADTQYF
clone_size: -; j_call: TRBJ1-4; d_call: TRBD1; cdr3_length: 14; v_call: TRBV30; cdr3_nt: TGTGCCTGGAGTGTCGGACAGGGAGAAGAAAAACTGTTTTTT; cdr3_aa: CAWSVGQGEEKLFF
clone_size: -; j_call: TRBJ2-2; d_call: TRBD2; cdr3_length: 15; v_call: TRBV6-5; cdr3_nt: TGTGCCAGCAGTCAGCGGGGGCGTAACACCGGGGAGCTGTTTTTT; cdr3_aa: CASSQRGRNTGELFF
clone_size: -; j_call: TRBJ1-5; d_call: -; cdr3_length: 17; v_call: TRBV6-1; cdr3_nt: TGTGCCAGCAGTGACAAGTTGACCGCGGATAGCAATCAGCCCCAGCATTTT; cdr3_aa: CASSDKLTADSNQPQHF
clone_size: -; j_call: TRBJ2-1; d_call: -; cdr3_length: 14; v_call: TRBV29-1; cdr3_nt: TGCAGCGTTCTCACAGGGAAAGTGTACAATGAGCAGTTCTTC; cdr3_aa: CSVLTGKVYNEQFF
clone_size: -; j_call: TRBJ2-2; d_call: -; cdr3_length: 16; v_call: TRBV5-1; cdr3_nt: TGCGCCAGCAGCATACAAATCCAATTCGGGACCGGGGAGCTGTTTTTT; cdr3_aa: CASSIQIQFGTGELFF
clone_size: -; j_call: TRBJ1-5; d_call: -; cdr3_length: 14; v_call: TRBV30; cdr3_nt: TGTGCCTGGAGTGTGGGACTTAGCAATCAGCCCCAGCATTTT; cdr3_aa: CAWSVGLSNQPQHF
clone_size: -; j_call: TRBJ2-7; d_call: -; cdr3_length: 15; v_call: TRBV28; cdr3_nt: TGTGCCAGCAGCGGTCAGGGGGGCAGCTCCTACGAGCAGTACTTC; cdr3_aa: CASSGQGGSSYEQYF
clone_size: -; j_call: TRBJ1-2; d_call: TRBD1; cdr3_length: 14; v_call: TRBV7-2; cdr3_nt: TGTGCCAGCAGCGATAGACAGGGTCTCTATGGCTACACCTTC; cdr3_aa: CASSDRQGLYGYTF
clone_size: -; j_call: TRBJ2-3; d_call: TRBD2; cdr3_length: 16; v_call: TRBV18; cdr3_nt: TGTGCCAGCTTCCCCGGGGCCGGCGGGGGGACAGATACGCAGTATTTT; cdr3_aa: CASFPGAGGGTDTQYF
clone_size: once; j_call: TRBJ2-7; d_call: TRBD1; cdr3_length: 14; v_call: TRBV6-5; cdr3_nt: TGTGCCAGCAGTCCGGGACAGCAAGCCTACGAGCAGTACTTC; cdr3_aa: CASSPGQQAYEQYF
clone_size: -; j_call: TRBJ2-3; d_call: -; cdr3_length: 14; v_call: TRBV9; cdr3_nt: TGTGCCAGCAGCGTACTAGGCTTCACAGATACGCAGTATTTT; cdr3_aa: CASSVLGFTDTQYF
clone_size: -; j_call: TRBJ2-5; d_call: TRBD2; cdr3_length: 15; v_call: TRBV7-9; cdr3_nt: TGTGCCAGCAGCAACGGGGCGGGGGGACAAGAGACCCAGTACTTC; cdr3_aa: CASSNGAGGQETQYF
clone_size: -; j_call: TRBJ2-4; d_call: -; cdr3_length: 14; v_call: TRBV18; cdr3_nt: TGTGCCAGCTCCTCCGGGAGCGATGAGAACATTCAGTACTTC; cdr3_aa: CASSSGSDENIQYF
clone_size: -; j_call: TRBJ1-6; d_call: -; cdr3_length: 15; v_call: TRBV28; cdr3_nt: TGTGCCAGCAGTGCAGGGGATCACGGTAATTCACCCCTCCACTTT; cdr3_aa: CASSAGDHGNSPLHF
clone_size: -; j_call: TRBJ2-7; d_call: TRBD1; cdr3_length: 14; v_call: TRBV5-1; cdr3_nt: TGCGCCAGCAGCCCCCGGGACAGCCGCTACGAGCAGTACTTC; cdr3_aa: CASSPRDSRYEQYF
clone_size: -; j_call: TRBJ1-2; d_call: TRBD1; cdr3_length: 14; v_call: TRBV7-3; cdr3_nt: TGTGCCAGCAGCTCGTACAGGGGGGGCTATGGCTACACCTTC; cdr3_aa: CASSSYRGGYGYTF
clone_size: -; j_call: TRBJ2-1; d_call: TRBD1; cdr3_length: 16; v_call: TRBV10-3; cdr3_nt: TGTGCCATCAGTGAGTCGTGGCAGGGGGCCTACAATGAGCAGTTCTTC; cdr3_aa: CAISESWQGAYNEQFF
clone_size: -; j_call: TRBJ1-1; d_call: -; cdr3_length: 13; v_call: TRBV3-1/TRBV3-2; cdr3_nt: TGTGCCAGCAGCGTGGGGGGAAGCACTGAAGCTTTCTTT; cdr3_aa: CASSVGGSTEAFF
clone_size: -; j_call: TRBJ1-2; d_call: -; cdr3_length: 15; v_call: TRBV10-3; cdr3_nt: TGTGCCATCAGTGTCCAGGCGGGATTCCTCTATGGCTACACCTTC; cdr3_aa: CAISVQAGFLYGYTF
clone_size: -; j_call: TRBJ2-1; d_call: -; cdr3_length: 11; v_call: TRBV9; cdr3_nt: TGTGCCAGCAGCGACAGTGGTGAGCAGTTCTTC; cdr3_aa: CASSDSGEQFF
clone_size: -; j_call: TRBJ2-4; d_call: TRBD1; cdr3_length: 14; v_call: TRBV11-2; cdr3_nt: TGTGCCAGCGGACCGACAGGGACAAGAAACATTCAGTACTTC; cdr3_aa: CASGPTGTRNIQYF
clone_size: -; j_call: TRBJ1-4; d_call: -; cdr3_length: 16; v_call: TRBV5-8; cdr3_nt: TGTGCCAGCAGCCAACCCCTGGGAGAAACTAATGAAAAACTGTTTTTT; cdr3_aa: CASSQPLGETNEKLFF
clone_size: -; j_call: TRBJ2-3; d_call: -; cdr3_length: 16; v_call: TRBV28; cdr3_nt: TGTGCCAGCAGTTTGACGGGCACTAGTTCGACAGATACGCAGTATTTT; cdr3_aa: CASSLTGTSSTDTQYF
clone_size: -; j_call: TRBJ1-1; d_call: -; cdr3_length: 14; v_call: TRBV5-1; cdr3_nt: TGCGCCAGCAGTCAGGGCAATATGAACACTGAAGCTTTCTTT; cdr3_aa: CASSQGNMNTEAFF
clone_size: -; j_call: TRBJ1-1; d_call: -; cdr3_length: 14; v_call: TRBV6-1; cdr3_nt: TGTGCCAGCAGTGAAATTTCCTCGGACACCGAAGCTTTCTTT; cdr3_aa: CASSEISSDTEAFF
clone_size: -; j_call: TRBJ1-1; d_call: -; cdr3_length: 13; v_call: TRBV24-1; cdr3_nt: TGTGCCACCAGTGAAGGAGGGGAAACTGAAGCTTTCTTT; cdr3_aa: CATSEGGETEAFF
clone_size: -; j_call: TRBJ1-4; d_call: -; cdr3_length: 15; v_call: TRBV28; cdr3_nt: TGTGCCAGCAGTTTCGGGGGGGTCACTAATGAAAAACTGTTTTTT; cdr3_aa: CASSFGGVTNEKLFF
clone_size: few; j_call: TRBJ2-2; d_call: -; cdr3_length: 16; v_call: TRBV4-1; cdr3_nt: TGCGCCAGCAGCCAACCAGGACAGTCGAACACCGGGGAGCTGTTTTTT; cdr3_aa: CASSQPGQSNTGELFF
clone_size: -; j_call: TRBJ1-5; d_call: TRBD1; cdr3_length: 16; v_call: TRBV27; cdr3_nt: TGTGCCAGCAGTCCCCGGACAGGGAGGGGGAATCAGCCCCAGCATTTT; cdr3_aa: CASSPRTGRGNQPQHF
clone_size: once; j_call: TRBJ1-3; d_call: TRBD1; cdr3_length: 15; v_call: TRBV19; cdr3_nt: TGTGCCAGTAAACTAACAGGGGGAAGAGGAAACACCATATATTTT; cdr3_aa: CASKLTGGRGNTIYF
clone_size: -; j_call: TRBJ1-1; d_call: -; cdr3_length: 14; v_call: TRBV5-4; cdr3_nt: TGTGCCAGCAGCTTGTTTTCAGGGAACACTGAAGCTTTCTTT; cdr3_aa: CASSLFSGNTEAFF
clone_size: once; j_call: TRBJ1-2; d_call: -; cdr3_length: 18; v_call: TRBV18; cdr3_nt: TGTGCCAGCTCACCAACTGGAGGACCGACGGGGTTCCCAGGAGGCTACACCTTC; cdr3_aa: CASSPTGGPTGFPGGYTF
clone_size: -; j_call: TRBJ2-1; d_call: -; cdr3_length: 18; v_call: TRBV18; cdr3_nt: TGTGCCAGCTCACCCTTTTTGGGGGCGGCCACCAAAGACAATGAGCAGTTCTTC; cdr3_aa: CASSPFLGAATKDNEQFF
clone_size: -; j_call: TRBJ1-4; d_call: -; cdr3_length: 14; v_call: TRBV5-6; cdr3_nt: TGTGCCAGCAGAGCGCGTGCAACTAATGAAAAACTGTTTTTT; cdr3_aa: CASRARATNEKLFF
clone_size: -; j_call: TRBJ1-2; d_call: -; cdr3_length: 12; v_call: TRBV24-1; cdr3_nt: TGTGCCACCAGTGAGAACAGGGACGGCTACACCTTC; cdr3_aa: CATSENRDGYTF
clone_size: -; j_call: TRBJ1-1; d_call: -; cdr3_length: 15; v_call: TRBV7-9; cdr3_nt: TGTGCCAGCAGCTTAGGAGGGCTCGGGAACACTGAAGCTTTCTTT; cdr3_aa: CASSLGGLGNTEAFF
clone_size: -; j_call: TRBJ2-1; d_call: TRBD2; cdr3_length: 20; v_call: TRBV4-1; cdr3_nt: TGCGCCAGCAGCCACGCTTGGACTAGCGCCCAGAGGGGGCCCTACAATGAGCAGTTCTTC; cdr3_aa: CASSHAWTSAQRGPYNEQFF
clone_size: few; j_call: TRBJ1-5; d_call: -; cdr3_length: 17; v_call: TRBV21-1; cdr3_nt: TGTGCCAGCAGCAAAGTAAAATTGGGCAGGGGATATCAGCCCCAGCATTTT; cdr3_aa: CASSKVKLGRGYQPQHF
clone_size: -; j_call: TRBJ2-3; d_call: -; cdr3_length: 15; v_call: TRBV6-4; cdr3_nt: TGTGCCAGCAGTTCATCAGCCGGAGACACAGATACGCAGTATTTT; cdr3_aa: CASSSSAGDTDTQYF
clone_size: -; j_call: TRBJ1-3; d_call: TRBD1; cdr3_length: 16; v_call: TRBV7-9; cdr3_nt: TGTGCCAGCAGCGCGACAGGGGGCTTTTCCTGGGACACCATATATTTT; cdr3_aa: CASSATGGFSWDTIYF
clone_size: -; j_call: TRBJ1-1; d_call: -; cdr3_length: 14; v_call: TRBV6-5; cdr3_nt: TGTGCCAGCAGTTACTTTACCCAGGGCACTGAAGCTTTCTTT; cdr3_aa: CASSYFTQGTEAFF
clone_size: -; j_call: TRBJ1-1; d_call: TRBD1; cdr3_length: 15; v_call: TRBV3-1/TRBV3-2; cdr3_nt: TGTGCCAGCAGCCAAGACCCAGGGGGCCGAACTGAAGCTTTCTTT; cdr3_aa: CASSQDPGGRTEAFF
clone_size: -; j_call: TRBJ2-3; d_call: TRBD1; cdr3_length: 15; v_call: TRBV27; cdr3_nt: TGTGCCAGCAGGAGGGGGGGACAGGGTACAGATACGCAGTATTTT; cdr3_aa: CASRRGGQGTDTQYF
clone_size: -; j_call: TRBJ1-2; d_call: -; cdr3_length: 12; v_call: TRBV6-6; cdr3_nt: TGTGCCAGCAGTTATGTGGGGAGAGGCTACACCTTC; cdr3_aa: CASSYVGRGYTF
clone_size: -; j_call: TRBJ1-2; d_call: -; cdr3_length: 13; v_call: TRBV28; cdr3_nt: TGTGCCAGCACGACGGAGCGGTTCCTTGGCTACACCTTC; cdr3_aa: CASTTERFLGYTF